The sequence of this TCR beta chain was determined in a study of T-cell memory formation after mild COVID-19. As for the study in general: For the most part, TCR clusters were specific to one donor.

Findings and caveats of the study: Memory from before infection featured some responding clones, which suggests cross-reactive memory joined.

TCRdb re-derived calls from the 5' RACE reads in MiXCR, one entry per CDR3 protein. The sample records 200,000 to 250,000 distinct CDR3 sequences, roughly 9.4% being singletons. The CDR3 runs 13 residues. Germline CDR1 and CDR2: SGHRS and YFSETQ. The junction had 7 bases not matched to a gene; V was cut back by 4 bases and J by 8 bases. Comment on this clonotype: Its target is not known.

This clonotype originated in a man in his late teens or twenties who had mild COVID-19 (a few samples of this study predate the infection). Cell type and time point are not known. The sequenced material came from PBMCs or a T cell subset sorted from them (not recorded which). The V gene is TRBV5-1, the J gene TRBJ1-2, with 8 bases fitting TRBD1. CDR3 residues: CASSIWTGNGYTF. The CDR3 bases are TGCGCCAGCAGCATCTGGACAGGGAACGGCTACACCTTC.